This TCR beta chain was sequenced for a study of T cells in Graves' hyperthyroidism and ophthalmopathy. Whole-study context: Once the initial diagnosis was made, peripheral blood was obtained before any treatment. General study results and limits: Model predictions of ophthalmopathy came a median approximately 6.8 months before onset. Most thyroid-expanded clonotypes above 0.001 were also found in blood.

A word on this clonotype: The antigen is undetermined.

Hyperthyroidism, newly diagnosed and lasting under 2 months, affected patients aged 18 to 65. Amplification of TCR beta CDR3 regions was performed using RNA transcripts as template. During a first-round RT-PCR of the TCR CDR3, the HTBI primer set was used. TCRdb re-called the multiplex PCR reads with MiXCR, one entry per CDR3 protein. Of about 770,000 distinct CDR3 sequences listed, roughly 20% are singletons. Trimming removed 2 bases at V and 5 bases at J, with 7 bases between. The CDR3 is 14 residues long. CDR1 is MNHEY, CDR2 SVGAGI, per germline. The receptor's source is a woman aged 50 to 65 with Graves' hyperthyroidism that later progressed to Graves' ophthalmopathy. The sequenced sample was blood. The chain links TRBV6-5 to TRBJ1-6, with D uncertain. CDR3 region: CASSYLGDNSPLHF. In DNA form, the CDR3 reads TGTGCCAGCAGTTACCTTGGGGATAATTCACCCCTCCACTTT.